The sequence of this TCR beta chain was determined in a study of CD8 T cells in Susac syndrome. The authors sequenced TCR beta from blood CD8+ and CD4+ T cells. The multiple sclerosis control group comprised treatment-naive patients with stable or active relapsing-remitting disease. FACS enriched CD8+ TEMRA cells, while bulk CD8+ and CD4+ were negatively isolated. Germline V gene sequence: CDR1 MNHEY, CDR2 SMNVEV (reference sequence). V lost 6 bases and J 5 bases, leaving 12 bases between the germline ends. The CDR3 spans 13 residues. About 0.5 to 1 ug RNA was reverse transcribed with random hexamers. Each CDR3 protein is one row after TCRdb ran MiXCR on the immunoSEQ multiplex PCR reads. The repertoire has 350,000 to 550,000 distinct CDR3 sequences, around 83% of them found once; the top ten carry approximately 0.11%.

The receptor was isolated from a human donor with multiple sclerosis. This sequence joins TRBV27 and TRBJ2-3; D is uncertain. Material: CD8+ T cells from PBMCs. The CDR3 DNA sequence: TGTGCCAGCAGCCATTCTAGTGTAGATACGCAGTATTTT. This translates into CASSHSSVDTQYF.